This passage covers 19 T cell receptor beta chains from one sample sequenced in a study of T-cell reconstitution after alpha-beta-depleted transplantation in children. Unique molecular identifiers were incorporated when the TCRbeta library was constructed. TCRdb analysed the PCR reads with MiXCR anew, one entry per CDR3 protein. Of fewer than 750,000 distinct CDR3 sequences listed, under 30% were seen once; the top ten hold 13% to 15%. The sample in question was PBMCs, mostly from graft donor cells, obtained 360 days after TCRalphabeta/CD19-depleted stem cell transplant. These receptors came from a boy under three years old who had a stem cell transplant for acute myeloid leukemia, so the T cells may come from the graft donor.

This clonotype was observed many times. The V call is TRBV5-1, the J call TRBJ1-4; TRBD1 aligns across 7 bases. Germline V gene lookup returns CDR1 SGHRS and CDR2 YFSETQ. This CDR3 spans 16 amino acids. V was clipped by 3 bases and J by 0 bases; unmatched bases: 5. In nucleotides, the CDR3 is TGCGCCAGCAGCTGGCCCACAGGGGCAACTAATGAAAAACTGTTTTTT. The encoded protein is CASSWPTGATNEKLFF.

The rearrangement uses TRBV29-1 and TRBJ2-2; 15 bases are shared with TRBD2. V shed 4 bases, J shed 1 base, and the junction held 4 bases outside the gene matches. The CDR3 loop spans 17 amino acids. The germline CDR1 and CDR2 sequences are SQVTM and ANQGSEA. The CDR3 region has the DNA TGCAGCGTTGCGGGACTAGCGGGGGGACTGAACACCGGGGAGCTGTTTTTT. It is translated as CSVAGLAGGLNTGELFF.

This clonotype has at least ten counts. The CDR3 sequence is CSVEDVKGGETQYF. Here the CDR3 DNA reads TGCAGCGTTGAAGATGTAAAAGGGGGGGAGACCCAGTACTTC. This rearrangement joins TRBV29-1 to TRBJ2-5; TRBD1 or TRBD2 may be the D gene (6 bases each). The ends were cut back, 0 bases at V and 5 bases at J, with 13 bases in the middle. Germline V gene data show CDR1 as SQVTM and CDR2 as ANQGSEA. CDR3 length equals 14 residues. The whole variable domain, filled in from reference TRBV29-1 and TRBJ2-5, reads SAVISQKPSRDICQRGTSLTIQCQVDSQVTMMFWYRQQPGQSLTLIATANQGSEATYESGFVIDKFPISRPNLTFSTLTVSNMSPEDSSIYLCSVEDVKGGETQYFGPGTRLLVL.

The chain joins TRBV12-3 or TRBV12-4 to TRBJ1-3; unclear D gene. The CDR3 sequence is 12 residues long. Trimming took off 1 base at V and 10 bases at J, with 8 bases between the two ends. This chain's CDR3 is CASSLGPLTIYF. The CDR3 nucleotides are TGTGCCAGCAGTTTAGGGCCCCTAACCATATATTTT.

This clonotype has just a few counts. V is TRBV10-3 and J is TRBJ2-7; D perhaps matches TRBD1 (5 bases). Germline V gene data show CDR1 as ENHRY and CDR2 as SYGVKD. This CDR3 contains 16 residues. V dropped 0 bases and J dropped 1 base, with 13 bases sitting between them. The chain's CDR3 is CAISESLGVGSYEQYV. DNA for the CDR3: TGTGCCATCAGTGAGTCCTTAGGGGTCGGGTCCTACGAGCAGTACGTC.

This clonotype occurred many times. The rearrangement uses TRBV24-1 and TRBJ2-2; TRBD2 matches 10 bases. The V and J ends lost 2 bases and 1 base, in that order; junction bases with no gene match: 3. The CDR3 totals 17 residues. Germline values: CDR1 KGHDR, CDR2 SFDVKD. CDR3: CATSDSLAGVNTGELFF. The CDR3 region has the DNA TGTGCCACCAGTGATTCCCTAGCGGGGGTGAACACCGGGGAGCTGTTTTTT.

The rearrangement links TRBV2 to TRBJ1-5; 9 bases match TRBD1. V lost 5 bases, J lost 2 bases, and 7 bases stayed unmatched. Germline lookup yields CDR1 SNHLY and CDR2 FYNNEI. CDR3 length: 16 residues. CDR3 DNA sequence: TGTGCCAGCAGTTTAGGACAGGGGATTGGCAATCAGCCCCAGCATTTT. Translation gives CASSLGQGIGNQPQHF.

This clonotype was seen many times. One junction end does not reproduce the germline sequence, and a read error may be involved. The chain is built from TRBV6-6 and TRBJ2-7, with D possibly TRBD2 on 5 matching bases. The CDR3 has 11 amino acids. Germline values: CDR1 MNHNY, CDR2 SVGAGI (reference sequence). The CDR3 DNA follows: TGCGCGTCCCGTGGAGGCTACGAGCAGTACTTC. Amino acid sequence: CASRGGYEQYF.

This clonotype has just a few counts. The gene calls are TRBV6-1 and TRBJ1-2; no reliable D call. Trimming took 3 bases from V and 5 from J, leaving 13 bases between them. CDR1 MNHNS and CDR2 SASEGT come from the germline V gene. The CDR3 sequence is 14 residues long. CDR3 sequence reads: CASSDSTPRYGYTF. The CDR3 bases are TGTGCCAGCAGTGATTCTACGCCCAGATATGGCTACACCTTC.

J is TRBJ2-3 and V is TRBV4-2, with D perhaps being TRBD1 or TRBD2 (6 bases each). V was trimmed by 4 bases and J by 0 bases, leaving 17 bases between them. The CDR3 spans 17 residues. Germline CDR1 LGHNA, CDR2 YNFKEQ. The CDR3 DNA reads TGTGCCAGCAGCCTCCCAGGGTGGGGGGCTAGCACAGATACGCAGTATTTT. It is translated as CASSLPGWGASTDTQYF.

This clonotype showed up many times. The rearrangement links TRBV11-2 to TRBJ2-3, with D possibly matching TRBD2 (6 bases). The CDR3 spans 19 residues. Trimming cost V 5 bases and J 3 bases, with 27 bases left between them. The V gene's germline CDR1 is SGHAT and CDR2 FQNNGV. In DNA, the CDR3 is TGTGCCAGCAGCAAGGGCGGTCGGGCCGCGGCAGGGAGGACAGATACGCAGTATTTT. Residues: CASSKGGRAAAGRTDTQYF.

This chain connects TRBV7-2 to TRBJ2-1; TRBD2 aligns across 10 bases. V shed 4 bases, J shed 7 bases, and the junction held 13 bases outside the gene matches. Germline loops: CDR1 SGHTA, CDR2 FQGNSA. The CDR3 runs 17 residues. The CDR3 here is CASSSGFRTSGTNEQFF. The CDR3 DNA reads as TGTGCCAGCAGCTCTGGGTTTCGGACTAGCGGAACTAATGAGCAGTTCTTC.

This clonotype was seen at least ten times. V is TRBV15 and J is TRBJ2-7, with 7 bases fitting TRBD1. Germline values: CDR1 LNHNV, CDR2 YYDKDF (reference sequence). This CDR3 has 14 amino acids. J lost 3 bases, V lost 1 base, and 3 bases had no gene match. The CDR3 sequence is CATSRATGDYEQYV. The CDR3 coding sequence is TGTGCCACCAGCAGAGCAACAGGGGACTACGAGCAGTACGTC.

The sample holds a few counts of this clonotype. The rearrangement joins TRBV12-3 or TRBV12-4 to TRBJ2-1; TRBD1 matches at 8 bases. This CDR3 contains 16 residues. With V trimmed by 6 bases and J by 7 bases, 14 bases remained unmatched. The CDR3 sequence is CASSSPRQGRRNEQFF. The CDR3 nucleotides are TGTGCCAGCAGCTCCCCCCGACAGGGGCGTAGGAATGAGCAGTTCTTC.

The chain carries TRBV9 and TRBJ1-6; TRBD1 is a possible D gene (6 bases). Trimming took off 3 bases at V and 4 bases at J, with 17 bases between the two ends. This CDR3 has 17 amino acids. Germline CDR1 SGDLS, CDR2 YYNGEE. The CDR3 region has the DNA TGTGCCAGCAGCGGAGTGGCTAGGGGGGAATATAATTCACCCCTCCACTTT. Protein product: CASSGVARGEYNSPLHF.

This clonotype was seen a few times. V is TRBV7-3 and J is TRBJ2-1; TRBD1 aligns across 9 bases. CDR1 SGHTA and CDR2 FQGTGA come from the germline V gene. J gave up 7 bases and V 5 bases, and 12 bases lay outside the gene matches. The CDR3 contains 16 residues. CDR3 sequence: CASSATGTGTFNEQFF. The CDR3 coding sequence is TGTGCCAGCAGCGCGACGGGGACAGGGACCTTTAATGAGCAGTTCTTC.

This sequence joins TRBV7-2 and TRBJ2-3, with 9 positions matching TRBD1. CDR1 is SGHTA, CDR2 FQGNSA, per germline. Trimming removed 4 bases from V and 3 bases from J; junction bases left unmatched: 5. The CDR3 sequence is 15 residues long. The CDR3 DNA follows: TGTGCCAGCAGCTCCCTTGGGACAGGGACAGATACGCAGTATTTT. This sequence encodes CASSSLGTGTDTQYF.

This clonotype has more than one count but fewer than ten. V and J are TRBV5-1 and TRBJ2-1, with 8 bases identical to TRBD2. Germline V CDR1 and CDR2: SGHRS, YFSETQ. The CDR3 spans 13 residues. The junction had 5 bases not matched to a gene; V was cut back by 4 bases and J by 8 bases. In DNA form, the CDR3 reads TGCGCCAGCAGCAGCGGGGGTAACTATGAGCAGTTCTTC. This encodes CASSSGGNYEQFF.

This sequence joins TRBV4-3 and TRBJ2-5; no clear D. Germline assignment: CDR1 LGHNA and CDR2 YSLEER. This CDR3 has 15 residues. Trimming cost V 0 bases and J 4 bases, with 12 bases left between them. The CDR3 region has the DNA TGCGCCAGCAGCCAAGAGTTAGCCCTCGGAGAGACCCAGTACTTC. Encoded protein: CASSQELALGETQYF.